Listed here are 30 T cell receptor beta chains from one sample, sequenced in a study of prognosis after radiotherapy for stage I lung cancer. The study amplified the TCR beta CDR3 region from genomic DNA. This amplification was carried out by two rounds of multiplex PCR. First-round PCR employed TRBV- and TRBJ-specific primers for each gene. TCRdb ran MiXCR on the multiplex PCR reads and lists one entry per CDR3 protein. The table includes roughly 30,000 distinct CDR3 sequences, 30% to 35% detected once. This sample comprised PBMCs, obtained before or after stereotactic body radiation therapy (not recorded which). The receptors here all came from a donor over 45 with non-small cell lung cancer.

The chain couples TRBV28 to TRBJ1-1; D gene unclear. This CDR3 contains 14 residues. V lost 6 bases to trimming and J lost 8 bases, with 19 bases between them. Per the germline V gene, CDR1 is MDHEN and CDR2 is SYDVKM. Written as DNA, the CDR3 is TGTGCCAGCAGCAACGGGCTCTCCGGGAGGGAAGCTTTCTTT. Its protein product is CASSNGLSGREAFF.

Of note for this clonotype: Relative to the germline gene, one junction end is altered; a read error may explain this. This rearrangement joins TRBV6-2 or TRBV6-3 to TRBJ1-1; 8 nucleotides line up with TRBD1. Per germline, CDR1 MNHEY and CDR2 SVGEGT. This CDR3 has 15 amino acids. CDR3 sequence reads: CAISYPPDRGPEAFF. As DNA, the CDR3 is TGTGCCATCAGTTACCCTCCTGACAGGGGACCTGAAGCTTTCTTC.

A note on this clonotype: A far larger clone is one nucleotide away, so this likely arose from a read error. The chain uses TRBV6-5 and TRBJ2-5, with D hard to call. The germline CDR1 and CDR2 sequences are MNHEY and SVGAGI. The CDR3 totals 14 residues. The CDR3 loop reads CASSSRWYQDTQYF. The CDR3 DNA is TGTGCCAGCAGTTCGCGATGGTACCAAGATACCCAGTACTTC.

V is TRBV12-3 or TRBV12-4 and J is TRBJ2-7, with 7 bases that match TRBD2. With 6 bases clipped from V and 7 bases from J, the junction kept 12 bases outside the gene matches. This CDR3 spans 14 amino acids. CDR3 coding DNA: TGTGCCAGCAGCCGAAGCGGGATAAGCGCAGAGCAGTACTTC. This encodes CASSRSGISAEQYF.

This clonotype was recorded many times. The rearrangement uses TRBV7-2 and TRBJ1-1, with D maybe TRBD1 (6 bases). V gave up 1 base and J gave up 4 bases, with 7 bases separating them. Per the germline V gene, CDR1 is SGHTA and CDR2 is FQGNSA. This CDR3 spans 13 amino acids. CDR3 in DNA: TGTGCCAGCAGCTTAGACAGGGCCACTGAAGCTTTCTTT. This encodes CASSLDRATEAFF.

The sample holds many counts of this clonotype. The chain recombines TRBV20-1 with TRBJ2-3; unclear D gene. CDR1 and CDR2 (germline): DFQATT, SNEGSKA (reference sequence). The V end was cut by 1 base, the J end by 6 bases, with 20 bases between. The CDR3 contains 16 residues. CDR3 nucleotide sequence: TGCAGTGCTAGAGCCCCCCTGTCTCCTCCCCGGGATACGCAGTATTTT. Protein product: CSARAPLSPPRDTQYF.

This clonotype was seen ten or more times. V usage is TRBV6-1 and J usage is TRBJ1-4; possibly TRBD1 for D (6 bases). The length of the CDR3 is 15 residues. Trimming took off 0 bases at V and 8 bases at J, with 13 bases between the two ends. Germline V gives CDR1 MNHNS, CDR2 SASEGT. The CDR3, as DNA: TGTGCCAGCAGTGAAGCCTGGGGGCAGGAAGAAAAACTGTTTTTT. This sequence encodes CASSEAWGQEEKLFF.

This clonotype occurred many times. J is TRBJ1-1 and V is TRBV5-1; D perhaps matches TRBD1 (5 bases). The germline CDR1 and CDR2 sequences are SGHRS and YFSETQ. The ends were cut back, 0 bases at V and 11 bases at J, with 17 bases in the middle. This CDR3 is 14 amino acids long. For the CDR3, the DNA is TGCGCCAGCAGCTTGGGGGGGGAAACAGAGGAGGCTTTCTTT. Amino acid sequence: CASSLGGETEEAFF.

The V and J genes are TRBV7-8 and TRBJ1-2; TRBD1 aligns across 8 bases. V lost 9 bases to trimming and J lost 2 bases; unmatched junction nucleotides: 8. From germline, CDR1 is SGHVS and CDR2 FQNEAQ. This CDR3 comprises 14 residues. CDR3 loop: CASAAGGYNYGYTF. The CDR3 coding sequence is TGTGCCAGTGCTGCAGGGGGCTACAACTATGGCTACACCTTC.

The chain has TRBV10-2 and TRBJ2-7; no reliable D call. The germline V gene has CDR1 WSHSY and CDR2 SAAADI. The CDR3 has 11 residues. V shed 3 bases and J shed 7 bases, with 7 bases lying between them. Written as DNA, the CDR3 is TGCGCCAGCAGTGAAGGGCAAGAGCAGTACTTC. Translation: CASSEGQEQYF.

This clonotype was seen at least ten times. The chain combines TRBV19 with TRBJ1-6, with D perhaps TRBD1 (6 bases). The germline V gene has CDR1 LNHDA and CDR2 SQIVND (reference sequence). The CDR3 covers 19 residues. The V and J ends lost 5 bases and 8 bases respectively, with 28 bases between them. This CDR3 is CASSPRLYRVGAIDSPLHF. The CDR3 DNA reads as TGTGCCAGTAGTCCGCGGTTATACAGGGTCGGTGCTATAGATTCACCCCTCCACTTT.

This clonotype was seen repeatedly, ten times or more. This rearrangement joins TRBV29-1 to TRBJ2-3; 8 nucleotides align to TRBD2. This CDR3 is built from 14 residues. V was clipped by 3 bases and J by 4 bases; unmatched bases: 6. Looked up from germline, CDR1 is SQVTM and CDR2 is ANQGSEA. The CDR3 coding sequence is TGCAGCGTTGAGTACAGCGGGAGTCCAGATACGCAGTATTTT. Translating it yields CSVEYSGSPDTQYF.

This clonotype was detected many times. The chain combines TRBV5-4 with TRBJ2-5, with TRBD2 matching over 11 bases. The ends lost 4 bases at V and 4 bases at J; junction bases unmatched: 3. Per germline, CDR1 SGHNT and CDR2 YYREEE (reference sequence). The CDR3 runs to 14 residues. DNA of the CDR3: TGTGCCAGCAGCCCAACTAGCGGGAGAGAGACCCAGTACTTC. Translating it yields CASSPTSGRETQYF.

On this clonotype itself: A much larger clonotype is one base distant, so this may be a read error. The V call is TRBV4-2, the J call TRBJ2-7; maybe TRBD2 (7 bases). Germline values: CDR1 LGHNA, CDR2 YNFKEQ. CDR3 length equals 17 residues. CDR3 bases: TGTGCCAGCAGACAAGATATACCCGGGGGGCGGAGTTATGAGCAGTACTTC. It codes for CASRQDIPGGRSYEQYF.

This clonotype is medium-sized. The chain combines TRBV20-1 with TRBJ2-7, with D unresolved. CDR3 length: 11 residues. Germline assignment: CDR1 DFQATT and CDR2 SNEGSKA (reference sequence). V was trimmed by 3 bases and J by 2 bases, leaving 5 bases between them. For the CDR3, the DNA is TGCAGTGCTAGCACAGCCTACGAGCAGTACTTC. Translating it yields CSASTAYEQYF.

This clonotype was seen ten or more times. This sequence joins TRBV4-1 and TRBJ2-4; D is undetermined. The length of the CDR3 is 14 residues. The V gene lost 3 bases and the J gene lost 7 bases, with 13 bases spanning the gap. Germline V gene lookup returns CDR1 MGHRA and CDR2 YSYEKL. The CDR3 sequence is CASSQGPPPNIQYF. The CDR3, as DNA: TGCGCCAGCAGCCAGGGCCCTCCCCCGAACATTCAGTACTTC.

This rearrangement joins TRBV20-1 to TRBJ2-3, with 15 bases fitting TRBD2. There are 19 residues in the CDR3. J gave up 5 bases and V 6 bases, and 18 bases lay outside the gene matches. Germline V gene lookup returns CDR1 DFQATT and CDR2 SNEGSKA (reference sequence). The CDR3 here is CSAHPPGLAGGRLVDTQYF. The CDR3 coding sequence is TGCAGTGCCCACCCCCCGGGACTAGCGGGAGGTCGGTTGGTAGATACGCAGTATTTT.

A word on this clonotype: A read error may produce the germline difference seen at one junction end. The gene calls are TRBV7-9 and TRBJ2-1; TRBD1 might be the D (5 bases). Germline lookup yields CDR1 SEHNR and CDR2 FQNEAQ (reference sequence). This CDR3 region has 12 residues. As DNA, the CDR3 is TGTGCCAGCAGTACAGGTGGCAATGAGCGGTTCTTC. Its translation: CASSTGGNERFF.

The J gene is TRBJ2-3, the V gene TRBV5-1; the D gene is possibly TRBD2 (7 bases). CDR1 SGHRS and CDR2 YFSETQ come from the germline V gene. The CDR3 extends over 14 amino acids. The ends were cut back, 0 bases at V and 6 bases at J, with 11 bases in the middle. The CDR3 DNA is TGCGCCAGCAGCTTGGAGGGGGGGCCTGATACGCAGTATTTT. It codes for CASSLEGGPDTQYF.

This clonotype is labeled as medium-sized. V and J are TRBV6-5 and TRBJ2-3; unclear D gene. V gave up 4 bases and J gave up 0 bases, with 11 bases separating them. The CDR3 has 15 amino acids. Germline lookup yields CDR1 MNHEY and CDR2 SVGAGI. CDR3 bases: TGTGCCAGCAGTTCCCAAGACCCTAGCACAGATACGCAGTATTTT. Its translation: CASSSQDPSTDTQYF.

This clonotype came up many times. The chain employs TRBV28 and TRBJ2-5, with 9 nucleotides matching TRBD2. This CDR3 comprises 16 residues. V was pared by 5 bases and J by 5 bases, with 12 bases of the junction left unmatched. Germline assignment: CDR1 MDHEN and CDR2 SYDVKM. In nucleotides, the CDR3 is TGTGCCAGCAGTCCTGCTTGGGGGCGGGGGGGCGAGACCCAGTACTTC. Its translation: CASSPAWGRGGETQYF.

Points on this clonotype: This is likely an artifact of a read error, given a far larger clone one base away. J is TRBJ1-2 and V is TRBV6-9; D gene ambiguous. The germline CDR1 and CDR2 sequences are MNHGY and SVAAGI. The CDR3 spans 15 residues. V was pared by 6 bases and J by 0 bases, with 14 bases between. This chain's CDR3 is CASSSAYRANYGYTF. For the CDR3, the DNA is TGTGCCAGCAGCTCCGCATACCGGGCTAACTATGGCTACACCTTC.

By frequency in the sample, this clonotype is medium-sized. The chain has TRBV6-1 and TRBJ2-7, with 7 bases matching TRBD1. This CDR3 is built from 15 residues. V shed 2 bases and J 2 bases; nucleotides not matched to a gene: 6. CDR1 is MNHNS and CDR2 is SASEGT in the germline V gene. CDR3 region: CASSEQGVGAYEQYF. CDR3 in DNA: TGTGCCAGCAGTGAACAGGGGGTAGGGGCCTACGAGCAGTACTTC.

A word on this clonotype: A far bigger clonotype differs at one base, so this is likely a read error. Since no conserved phenylalanine or tryptophan closes the CDR3, a read error is the likely cause. This chain connects TRBV6-2 or TRBV6-3 to TRBJ1-1; D is uncertain. The CDR3 spans 13 residues. V shed 7 bases and J shed 4 bases, with 13 bases lying between them. The V gene's germline CDR1 is MNHEY and CDR2 SVGEGT. The CDR3 DNA reads as TGTGCCAGCATCCTCAGGTACGGCACTGAAGCTTTCCTT. It codes for CASILRYGTEAFL.

This chain joins TRBV20-1 and TRBJ1-5; the D is unclear. Trimming took 6 bases from V and 3 from J, leaving 9 bases between them. The CDR3 sequence is 12 residues long. CDR1 and CDR2 from the germline V gene are DFQATT and SNEGSKA (reference sequence). CDR3 loop: CSAGRPNQPQHF. Here the CDR3 DNA reads TGCAGTGCGGGCAGGCCCAATCAGCCCCAGCATTTT.

This clonotype was picked up many times. V gene TRBV4-1 combines with J gene TRBJ1-2; D unclear. The CDR3 has 20 residues. The germline V gene encodes CDR1 MGHRA and CDR2 YSYEKL. Trimming left V 0 bases short and J 2 bases short, with 25 bases between. The CDR3 DNA is TGCGCCAGCAGCCAAGATTCATGGAACCTGAGGACTCTACTCAACTATGGCTACACCTTC. Its translation is CASSQDSWNLRTLLNYGYTF.

This clonotype was recorded many times. The V gene is TRBV13, the J gene TRBJ2-7; TRBD2 matches 13 bases. Trimming cost V 2 bases and J 3 bases; bases outside gene matches: 4. This CDR3 has 16 amino acids. Germline V gives CDR1 PRHDT, CDR2 FYEKMQ (reference sequence). The CDR3 loop reads CASSLRTSGSFYEQYF. The CDR3 DNA reads as TGTGCCAGCAGCTTAAGGACTAGCGGGAGTTTCTACGAGCAGTACTTC.

This clonotype was found many times. V and J are TRBV18 and TRBJ1-5, with 7 positions matching TRBD1. V lost 6 bases to trimming and J lost 3 bases; unmatched junction nucleotides: 8. This CDR3 spans 15 amino acids. Germline CDR1 KGHSH, CDR2 LQKENI. The DNA of the CDR3 is TGTGCCAGCTCTGTCGACAGGGCCCTCAATCAGCCCCAGCATTTT. This sequence encodes CASSVDRALNQPQHF.

The chain is built from TRBV6-1 and TRBJ1-2; D not resolved. V lost 1 base and J 5 bases, leaving 14 bases between the germline ends. CDR3 size: 15 residues. Germline V gene data show CDR1 as MNHNS and CDR2 as SASEGT. CDR3 DNA: TGTGCCAGCAGTGAAGGTGTGTCAGCAATTTATGGCTACACCTTC. This sequence encodes CASSEGVSAIYGYTF.

The chain carries TRBV7-2 and TRBJ1-1, with D unclear. The germline V gene has CDR1 SGHTA and CDR2 FQGNSA. V was pared by 2 bases and J by 1 base, with 5 bases between. This CDR3 contains 13 residues. The CDR3: CASSLFENTEAFF. The CDR3 nucleotides are TGTGCCAGCAGCTTATTCGAGAACACTGAAGCTTTCTTT.